These 16 T cell receptor beta chains were all obtained from the same sample, sequenced in a study of T-cell memory formation after mild COVID-19. Each CDR3 protein gets one entry after TCRdb re-called the 5' RACE reads with MiXCR. The sample includes 100,000 to 130,000 distinct CDR3 sequences, roughly 14% seen only once; the top ten take roughly 40%. Sequencing input: PBMCs or a T cell subset sorted from them (not recorded which). The receptor set was obtained from a young man who had mild COVID-19 (a few samples of this study predate the infection). Cell type and time point are not known.

This clonotype was observed a handful of times. The V call is TRBV27, the J call TRBJ2-1; D gene ambiguous. There are 13 residues in the CDR3. From germline, CDR1 is MNHEY and CDR2 SMNVEV (reference sequence). V lost 4 bases, J lost 7 bases, and 11 bases lay in between. CDR3 region: CASSSPTDNEQFF. The CDR3 region has the DNA TGTGCCAGCAGTTCCCCGACGGATAATGAGCAGTTCTTC.

CDR3 amino acids: CASSLELAGDEQFF. CDR3 coding DNA: TGTGCCAGCAGCTTGGAGCTAGCGGGGGATGAGCAGTTCTTC. The chain employs TRBV5-4 and TRBJ2-1, with 10 positions matching TRBD2. This CDR3 is built from 14 residues. Germline V lookup: CDR1 SGHNT, CDR2 YYREEE (reference sequence). V was pared by 0 bases and J by 8 bases, with 2 bases of the junction left unmatched.

This clonotype was seen a handful of times. The V and J genes are TRBV12-3 or TRBV12-4 and TRBJ1-2, with D possibly being TRBD1 (5 bases). V lost 3 bases to trimming and J lost 2 bases, with 16 bases between them. This CDR3 is built from 16 residues. The CDR3 spells CASSFLSGVENYGYTF. CDR3 bases: TGTGCCAGCAGTTTTCTTTCGGGGGTGGAGAACTATGGCTACACCTTC.

Many counts were recorded for this clonotype. The CDR3 region is CATSRAGEVGYTF. CDR3 in DNA: TGTGCCACCAGCAGAGCGGGTGAGGTTGGCTACACCTTC. J is TRBJ1-2 and V is TRBV15; D gene unclear. Trimming took 1 base from V and 7 from J, leaving 10 bases between them. From germline, CDR1 is LNHNV and CDR2 YYDKDF (reference sequence). The length of the CDR3 is 13 residues.

The chain uses TRBV4-1 and TRBJ1-1; D is possibly TRBD1 (5 bases). V shed 1 base and J shed 1 base, with 10 bases lying between them. This CDR3 contains 15 residues. CDR1 MGHRA and CDR2 YSYEKL come from the germline V gene. In DNA, the CDR3 is TGCGCCAGCAGCCAAGCCGAGGGGACGAACACTGAAGCTTTCTTT. Amino acids: CASSQAEGTNTEAFF.

The V and J genes are TRBV19 and TRBJ2-1; D remains unclear. From germline, CDR1 is LNHDA and CDR2 SQIVND (reference sequence). Trimming took 4 bases from V and 6 from J, leaving 19 bases between them. The CDR3 is 16 residues long. CDR3 in DNA: TGTGCCAGTAGTACCCCCAGGTTACGATTTGGCAATGAGCAGTTCTTC. Protein product: CASSTPRLRFGNEQFF.

The chain joins TRBV12-1 to TRBJ2-1; the listed D gene, TRBD1, was not tested against the DNA. TRBV12-1 is termed a pseudogene. The CDR3 sequence is 17 residues long. The CDR3 nucleotides are TGTGCCAGCAGTCGAGCCGGGACAGGGTTAGGTGAGAATGAGCAGTTCTTC. This sequence encodes CASSRAGTGLGENEQFF.

The chain carries TRBV5-6 and TRBJ2-7, with D perhaps matching TRBD1 (5 bases). With 4 bases removed from V and 9 bases from J, the gap between germline ends came to 14 bases. The CDR3 is 12 amino acids. Per germline, CDR1 SGHDT and CDR2 YYEEEE. The CDR3 loop is CASSPGHLGQYF. The CDR3, as DNA: TGTGCCAGCAGCCCAGGGCATCTGGGGCAGTACTTC.

The chain carries TRBV7-9 and TRBJ2-4; 9 bases map to TRBD2. Germline V CDR1 and CDR2: SEHNR, FQNEAQ (reference sequence). There are 19 residues in the CDR3. J was trimmed by 1 base and V by 1 base; bases with no gene match: 11. The CDR3 loop reads CASSLVQRGAVMAKNIQYF. As DNA, the CDR3 is TGTGCCAGCAGCTTAGTTCAGCGGGGGGCTGTAATGGCCAAAAACATTCAGTACTTC.

Only a few counts were recorded for this clonotype. The chain links TRBV4-1 to TRBJ2-6; 8 bases are a match to TRBD1. CDR1 is MGHRA, CDR2 YSYEKL, per germline. Trimming at V came to 3 bases and at J to 6 bases, leaving 4 bases not matched to a gene. The length of the CDR3 is 15 residues. In nucleotides, the CDR3 is TGCGCCAGCAGCCATGAGGGACAGGCGGCCAACGTCCTGACTTTC. Its translation: CASSHEGQAANVLTF.

The CDR3 bases are TGTGCCAGCAGCCAAGGGACTAGCGGGGGTGCGGAGACCCAGTACTTC. The encoded protein is CASSQGTSGGAETQYF. This chain joins TRBV14 and TRBJ2-5; 13 bases align to TRBD2. The ends lost 1 base at V and 5 bases at J; junction bases unmatched: 4. CDR1 is SGHDN and CDR2 is FVKESK in the germline V gene. The CDR3 spans 16 residues.

In its sample, this clonotype was seen a few times. The V and J genes are TRBV7-6 and TRBJ2-7, with 9 positions matching TRBD2. This CDR3 spans 16 amino acids. The junction had 8 bases not matched to a gene; V was cut back by 2 bases and J by 3 bases. Germline V CDR1 and CDR2: SGHVS, FNYEAQ. DNA for the CDR3: TGTGCCAGCAGCTTATCGGGACTAGCTGAGGACTACGAGCAGTACTTC. Protein: CASSLSGLAEDYEQYF.

This clonotype was recorded once. The V gene is TRBV9, the J gene TRBJ1-4; D may be TRBD1 (5 bases). With 4 bases removed from V and 7 bases from J, the gap between germline ends came to 14 bases. Germline CDR1 is SGDLS and CDR2 is YYNGEE. CDR3 length: 14 amino acids. The CDR3 region is CASSPEAGREKLFF. Here the CDR3 DNA reads TGTGCCAGCAGCCCAGAGGCAGGGCGTGAAAAACTGTTTTTT.

This clonotype was counted a few times. V and J are TRBV3-1 and TRBJ2-1, with unresolved D. This CDR3 region has 12 residues. With 0 bases removed from V and 8 bases from J, the gap between germline ends came to 5 bases. Germline V CDR1 and CDR2: LGHDT, YNNKEL (reference sequence). Here the CDR3 DNA reads TGTGCCAGCAGCCAAGATAGCCATGAGCAGTTCTTC. This encodes CASSQDSHEQFF.

This chain uses TRBV10-3 with TRBJ2-1; TRBD1 aligns across 7 bases. The trim removed 2 bases at V and 10 bases at J, leaving 8 bases unmatched. The CDR3 runs to 14 residues. Germline V gene sequence: CDR1 ENHRY, CDR2 SYGVKD. The CDR3 sequence is CAISEASTGQEQFF. CDR3 in DNA: TGTGCCATCAGTGAGGCCTCGACAGGGCAGGAGCAGTTCTTC.

The rearrangement uses TRBV7-3 and TRBJ2-3, with D tentatively TRBD2 (5 bases). V gave up 1 base and J gave up 5 bases, with 7 bases separating them. There are 13 residues in the CDR3. Germline V gene sequence: CDR1 SGHTA, CDR2 FQGTGA. CDR3 DNA sequence: TGTGCCAGCAGCTTAATAGGGAGAGATACGCAGTATTTT. This codes for CASSLIGRDTQYF.